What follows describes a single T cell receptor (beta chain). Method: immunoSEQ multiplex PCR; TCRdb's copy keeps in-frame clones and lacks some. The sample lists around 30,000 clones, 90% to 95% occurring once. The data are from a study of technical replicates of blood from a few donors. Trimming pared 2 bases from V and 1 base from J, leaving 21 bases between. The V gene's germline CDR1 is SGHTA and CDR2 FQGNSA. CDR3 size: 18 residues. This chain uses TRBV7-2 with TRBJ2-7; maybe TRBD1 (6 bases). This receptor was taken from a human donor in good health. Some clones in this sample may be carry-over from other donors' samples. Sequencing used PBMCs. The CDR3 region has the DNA TGTGCCAGCAGCTTAAGTTTCCGTCTGGGGGCCAATTCCTACGAGCAGTACTTC. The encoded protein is CASSLSFRLGANSYEQYF. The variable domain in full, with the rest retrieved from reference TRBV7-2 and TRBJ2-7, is GAGVSQSPSNKVTEKGKDVELRCDPISGHTALYWYRQSLGQGLEFLIYFQGNSAPDKSGLPSDRFSAERTGGSVSTLTIQRTQQEDSAVYLCASSLSFRLGANSYEQYFGPGTRLTVT.